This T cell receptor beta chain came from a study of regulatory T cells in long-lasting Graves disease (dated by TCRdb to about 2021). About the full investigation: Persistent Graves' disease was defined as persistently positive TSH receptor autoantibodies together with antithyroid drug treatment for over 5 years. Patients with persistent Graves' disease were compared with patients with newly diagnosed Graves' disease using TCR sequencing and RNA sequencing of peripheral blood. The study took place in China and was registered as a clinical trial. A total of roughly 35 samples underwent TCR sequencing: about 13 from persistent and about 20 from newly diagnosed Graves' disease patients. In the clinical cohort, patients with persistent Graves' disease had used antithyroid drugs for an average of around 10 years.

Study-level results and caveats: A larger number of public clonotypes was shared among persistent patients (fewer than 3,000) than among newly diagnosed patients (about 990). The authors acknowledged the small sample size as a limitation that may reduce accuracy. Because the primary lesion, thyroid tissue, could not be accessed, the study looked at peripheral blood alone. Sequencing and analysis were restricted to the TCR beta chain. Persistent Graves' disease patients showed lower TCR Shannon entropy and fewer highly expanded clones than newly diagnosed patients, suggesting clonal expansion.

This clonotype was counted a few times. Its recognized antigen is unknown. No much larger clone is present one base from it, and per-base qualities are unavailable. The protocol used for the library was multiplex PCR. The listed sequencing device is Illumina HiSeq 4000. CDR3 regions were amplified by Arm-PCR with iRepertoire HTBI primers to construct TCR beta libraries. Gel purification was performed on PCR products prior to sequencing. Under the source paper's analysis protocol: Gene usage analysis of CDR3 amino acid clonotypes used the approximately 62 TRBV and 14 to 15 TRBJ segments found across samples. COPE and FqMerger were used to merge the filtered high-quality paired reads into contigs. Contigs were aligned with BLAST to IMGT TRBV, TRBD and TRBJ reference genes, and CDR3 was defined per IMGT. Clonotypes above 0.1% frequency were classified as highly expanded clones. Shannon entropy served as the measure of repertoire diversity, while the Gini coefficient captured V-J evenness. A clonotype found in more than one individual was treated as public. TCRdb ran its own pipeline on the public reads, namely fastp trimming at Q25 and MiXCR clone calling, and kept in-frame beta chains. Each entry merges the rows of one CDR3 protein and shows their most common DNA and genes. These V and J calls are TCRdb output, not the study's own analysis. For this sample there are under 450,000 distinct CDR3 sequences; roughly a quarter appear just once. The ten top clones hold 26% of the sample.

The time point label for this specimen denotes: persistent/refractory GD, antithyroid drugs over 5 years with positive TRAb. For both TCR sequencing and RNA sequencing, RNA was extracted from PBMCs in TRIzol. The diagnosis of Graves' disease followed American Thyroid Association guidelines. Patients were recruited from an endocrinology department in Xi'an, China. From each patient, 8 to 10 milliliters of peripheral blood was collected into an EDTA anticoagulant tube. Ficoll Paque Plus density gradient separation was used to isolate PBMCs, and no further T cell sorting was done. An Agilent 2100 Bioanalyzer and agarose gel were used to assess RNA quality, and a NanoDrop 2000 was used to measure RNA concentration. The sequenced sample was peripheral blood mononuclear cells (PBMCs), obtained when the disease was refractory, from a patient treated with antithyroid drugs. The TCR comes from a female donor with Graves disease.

CDR3 reads: CSARDGTIYEQYF. The DNA reads TGCAGTGCTAGAGATGGGACGATCTACGAGCAGTACTTC. The rearranged segments are TRBV20-1 and TRBJ2-7; the D call is possibly TRBD1 or TRBD2, each sharing 5 bases. Trimming costs V 0 bases and J 3 bases, and their ends lie 9 bases apart. The germline V gene (reference sequence) yields DFQATT for CDR1 and SNEGSKA for CDR2. Its CDR3 holds 13 amino acids, cysteine through phenylalanine. CDR3 DNA only is kept here, 39 bases in frame from base 1.